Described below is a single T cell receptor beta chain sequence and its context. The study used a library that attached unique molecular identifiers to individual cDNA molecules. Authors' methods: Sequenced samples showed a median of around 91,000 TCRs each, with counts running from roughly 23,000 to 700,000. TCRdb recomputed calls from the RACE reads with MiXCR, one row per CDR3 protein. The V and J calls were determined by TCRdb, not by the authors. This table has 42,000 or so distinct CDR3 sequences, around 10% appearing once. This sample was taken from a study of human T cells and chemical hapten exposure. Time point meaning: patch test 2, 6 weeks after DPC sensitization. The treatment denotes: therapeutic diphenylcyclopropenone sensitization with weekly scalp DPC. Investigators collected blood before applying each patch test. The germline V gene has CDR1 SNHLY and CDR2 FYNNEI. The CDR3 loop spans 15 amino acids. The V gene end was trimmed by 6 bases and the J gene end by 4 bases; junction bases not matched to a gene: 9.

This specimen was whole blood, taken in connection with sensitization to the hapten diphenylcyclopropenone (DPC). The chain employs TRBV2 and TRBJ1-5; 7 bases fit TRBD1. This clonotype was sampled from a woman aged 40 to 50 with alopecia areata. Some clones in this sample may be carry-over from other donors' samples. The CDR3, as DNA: TGTGCCAGCAGGCCAGGGACAGCGAATAATCAGCCCCAGCATTTT. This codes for CASRPGTANNQPQHF.